Following are 13 T cell receptor beta chains from one sample sequenced in a study of CD8+CD57+ T cells in acquired aplastic anemia (dated by TCRdb to 2016 to 2019). These reads were obtained on an Illumina HiSeq 2000. Profiling of TCR beta VDJ combinations and CDR3 sequences used genomic DNA as the template. The public reads were run again by TCRdb, first through fastp at Q25 and then through MiXCR, and only productive beta chains were kept. Rows merge per CDR3 protein into single entries with the most common DNA and genes. This sample gives about 180,000 distinct CDR3 sequences in total; 35% to 50% of them show up just once. The ten largest make up approximately 2.9% of the sample. Input material: sorted CD4+, CD8+, or CD8+CD57+ T cells (not recorded which) from PBMCs. The receptors shown here come from a human donor in good health.

The chain couples TRBV14 to TRBJ2-7; tentative D call: TRBD2 (5 bases). Germline loops: CDR1 SGHDN, CDR2 FVKESK. There are 15 residues in the CDR3. Trimming cost V 6 bases and J 3 bases, with 18 bases left between them. DNA for the CDR3: TGTGCCAGCAGTTACTCGGGGTCAGGACGCTACGAGCAGTACTTC. It specifies CASSYSGSGRYEQYF.

This clonotype was counted many times. The chain combines TRBV7-3 with TRBJ2-2, with 14 positions matching TRBD2. This CDR3 has 17 amino acids. Germline V lookup: CDR1 SGHTA, CDR2 FQGTGA. V lost 4 bases, J lost 6 bases, and 7 bases stayed unmatched. In DNA form, the CDR3 reads TGTGCCAGCAGCTACCGAGGGACTAGCGGGAGCCCCGGGGAGCTGTTTTTT. It codes for CASSYRGTSGSPGELFF.

The genes are TRBV29-1 and TRBJ2-4, with 7 bases lining up with TRBD1. Germline V CDR1 and CDR2: SQVTM, ANQGSEA. Trimming at V came to 4 bases and at J to 1 base, leaving 13 bases not matched to a gene. The CDR3 runs 17 residues. This chain's CDR3 is CSVGAGTAPVAKNIQYF. CDR3 DNA sequence: TGCAGCGTTGGAGCCGGGACAGCTCCTGTGGCCAAAAACATTCAGTACTTC.

In this sample, this clonotype turned up once. V gene TRBV29-1 combines with J gene TRBJ2-7; a weak D match, TRBD1 (5 bases). CDR3 size: 14 residues. V lost 4 bases and J lost 2, with 15 bases in between. Germline values: CDR1 SQVTM, CDR2 ANQGSEA. The CDR3 loop reads CSVASFDRAYEQYF. The CDR3 bases are TGCAGCGTTGCTTCCTTCGACAGAGCCTACGAGCAGTACTTC.

The chain links TRBV10-3 to TRBJ2-7; D gene unclear. CDR1 and CDR2 (germline): ENHRY, SYGVKD. The CDR3 contains 14 residues. The germline V and J ends were trimmed by 0 bases and 5 bases, with 11 bases remaining between them. DNA of the CDR3: TGTGCCATCAGTGAGTCGAGTCCCCTCGACGAGCAGTACTTC. It is translated as CAISESSPLDEQYF.

This clonotype has a count of ten or more. The chain uses TRBV5-4 and TRBJ2-5; unclear D gene. Between the trimmed V and J ends, which lost 1 base and 5 bases, there was a span of 9 bases. This CDR3 has 13 amino acids. From germline, CDR1 is SGHNT and CDR2 YYREEE (reference sequence). The CDR3 sequence: CASSLTATETQYF. CDR3 DNA sequence: TGTGCCAGCAGCTTGACAGCTACGGAGACCCAGTACTTC.

The chain combines TRBV27 with TRBJ2-2, with TRBD1 matching 7 bases. CDR3 length equals 15 residues. CDR1 and CDR2 from the germline V gene are MNHEY and SMNVEV (reference sequence). V was clipped by 4 bases and J by 1 base; unmatched bases: 3. The CDR3 protein is CASSSYRGNTGELFF. The CDR3, as DNA: TGTGCCAGCAGTTCATACAGGGGGAACACCGGGGAGCTGTTTTTT.

V and J are TRBV29-1 and TRBJ2-1, with D unclear. The CDR3 length is 11 residues. Trimming cost V 4 bases and J 9 bases, with 10 bases left between them. Germline CDR1 reads SQVTM; CDR2 reads ANQGSEA. This chain's CDR3 is CSVAEGVEQFF. The CDR3 DNA reads TGCAGCGTTGCCGAAGGAGTTGAGCAGTTCTTC.

Notes on this clonotype: Its ends do not fully match the called genes, so a read error is possible. The chain couples TRBV19 to TRBJ1-2; D gene ambiguous. The germline V gene encodes CDR1 LNHDA and CDR2 SQIVND (reference sequence). The CDR3 extends over 14 amino acids. The CDR3 bases are TGTGCCAGTAGGATAGGAAAAGGGTCCTTAGGCTACACCTTC. Translation gives CASRIGKGSLGYTF.

The chain employs TRBV19 and TRBJ2-3; 8 nucleotides match TRBD1. Germline values: CDR1 LNHDA, CDR2 SQIVND (reference sequence). This CDR3 has 15 residues. V trimming: 5 bases; J trimming: 4 bases; junction bases outside the gene matches: 8. This chain's CDR3 is CASSLYDRGADTQYF. CDR3 DNA: TGTGCCAGTAGTCTCTACGACAGGGGCGCAGATACGCAGTATTTT.

The J gene is TRBJ1-1, the V gene TRBV19; D remains unclear. With 8 bases removed from V and 5 bases from J, the gap between germline ends came to 12 bases. Per the germline V gene, CDR1 is LNHDA and CDR2 is SQIVND (reference sequence). This CDR3 spans 12 amino acids. The DNA of the CDR3 is TGTGCCAGTCAGCGGGGTGTAACTGAAGCTTTCTTT. Its translation: CASQRGVTEAFF.

The chain employs TRBV7-9 and TRBJ2-7, with a tentative D call TRBD1 (5 bases). This CDR3 region has 13 residues. Germline V gives CDR1 SEHNR, CDR2 FQNEAQ (reference sequence). Trimming cost V 3 bases and J 5 bases, with 11 bases left between them. CDR3 amino acids: CASSFDLGDEQYF. The CDR3 DNA follows: TGTGCCAGCAGCTTCGACCTAGGGGACGAGCAGTACTTC.

The chain combines TRBV5-6 with TRBJ2-7, with unresolved D. Germline CDR1 reads SGHDT; CDR2 reads YYEEEE. The CDR3 has 12 amino acids. V lost 4 bases and J lost 0, with 5 bases in between. CDR3 DNA: TGTGCCAGCAGCATGAGCTCCTACGAGCAGTACTTC. Protein: CASSMSSYEQYF.